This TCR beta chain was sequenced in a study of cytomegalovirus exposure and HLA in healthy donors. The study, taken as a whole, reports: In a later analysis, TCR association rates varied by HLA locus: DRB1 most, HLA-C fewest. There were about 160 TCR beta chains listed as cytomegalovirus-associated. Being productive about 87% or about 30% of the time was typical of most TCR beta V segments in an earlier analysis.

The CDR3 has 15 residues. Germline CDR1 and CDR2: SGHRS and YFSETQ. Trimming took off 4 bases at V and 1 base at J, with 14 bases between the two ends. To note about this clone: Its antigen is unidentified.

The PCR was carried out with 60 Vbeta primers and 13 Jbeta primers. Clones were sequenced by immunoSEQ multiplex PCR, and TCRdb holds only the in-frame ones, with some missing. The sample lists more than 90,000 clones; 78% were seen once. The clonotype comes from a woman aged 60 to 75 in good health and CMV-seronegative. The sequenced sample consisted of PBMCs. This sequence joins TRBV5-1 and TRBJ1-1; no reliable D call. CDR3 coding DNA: TGCGCCAGCAGCCCGGGTGAGGGCTGGAACACTGAAGCTTTCTTT. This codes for CASSPGEGWNTEAFF.